These 14 T cell receptor beta chains came from one sample sequenced in a study of T-cell memory formation after mild COVID-19. TCRdb passed the 5' RACE reads through MiXCR, listing each CDR3 protein once. The sample has 400,000 to 550,000 distinct CDR3 sequences; around 27% are singletons. The sample was PBMCs or a T cell subset sorted from them (not recorded which). The receptors come from an adult woman who had mild COVID-19 (a few samples of this study predate the infection). Cell type and time point are not known.

The chain links TRBV7-2 to TRBJ2-5, with 8 bases matching TRBD2. Germline V gene data show CDR1 as SGHTA and CDR2 as FQGNSA. V shed 6 bases, J shed 5 bases, and the junction held 11 bases outside the gene matches. The length of the CDR3 is 15 residues. CDR3 coding DNA: TGTGCCAGCAGAAAACCGGGACTAGTACATGAGACCCAGTACTTC. Translated: CASRKPGLVHETQYF.

The table lists this clonotype with a few counts. The chain joins TRBV15 to TRBJ2-1; D is unresolved. Germline CDR1 is LNHNV and CDR2 is YYDKDF (reference sequence). The CDR3 is 14 amino acids. The V and J ends lost 5 bases and 6 bases respectively, with 14 bases between them. CDR3 nucleotides: TGTGCCACCAGCGGGATATTACGGATCAATGAGCAGTTCTTC. Amino acids: CATSGILRINEQFF.

The V and J genes are TRBV11-2 and TRBJ2-2, with TRBD2 matching over 11 bases. The CDR3 is 16 amino acids. The V gene's germline CDR1 is SGHAT and CDR2 FQNNGV. The ends lost 1 base at V and 7 bases at J; junction bases unmatched: 5. The CDR3 DNA follows: TGTGCCAGCAGCTTAGCGGCTAGCGGGAGGCACGGGGAGCTGTTTTTT. It translates to CASSLAASGRHGELFF.

As for this clonotype: At one end the junction does not follow the germline gene, possibly because of a read error. V is TRBV7-3 and J is TRBJ2-1; D unresolved. The CDR3 contains 10 residues. From germline, CDR1 is SGHTA and CDR2 FQGTGA. The CDR3 DNA sequence: TGTGCCAGCAGCTTAATTCCTGACCTCTTC. It specifies CASSLIPDLF.

This chain connects TRBV29-1 to TRBJ2-3; maybe TRBD2 (5 bases). The germline V gene has CDR1 SQVTM and CDR2 ANQGSEA. CDR3 length equals 14 residues. The germline V and J ends were trimmed by 1 base and 1 base, with 9 bases remaining between them. The CDR3 region is CSVEGRSRTDTQYF. The CDR3 DNA reads TGCAGCGTTGAAGGGAGGAGCCGCACAGATACGCAGTATTTT.

The V and J genes are TRBV3-1 and TRBJ2-2; D not resolved. Germline CDR1 and CDR2: LGHDT and YNNKEL (reference sequence). V lost 4 bases and J lost 2, with 8 bases in between. The CDR3 totals 14 residues. The DNA of the CDR3 is TGTGCCAGCAGCCGATTGAGTAACACCGGGGAGCTGTTTTTT. Protein sequence: CASSRLSNTGELFF.

The sample holds a few counts of this clonotype. The chain has TRBV2 and TRBJ1-2; TRBD1 matches at 8 bases. With V trimmed by 4 bases and J by 3 bases, 4 bases remained unmatched. Germline CDR1 SNHLY, CDR2 FYNNEI. The CDR3 sequence is 14 residues long. The CDR3 nucleotides are TGTGCCAGCAGTGCACAGGGGGGTGACTATGGCTACACCTTC. Its protein product is CASSAQGGDYGYTF.

CDR3 sequence (DNA): TGTGCCAGCAGCTTGGTATATGTCGGAGACTCCTACAATGAGCAGTTCTTC. This gives the protein CASSLVYVGDSYNEQFF. The chain uses TRBV7-9 and TRBJ2-1; D is undetermined. In germline, CDR1 is SEHNR, CDR2 FQNEAQ (reference sequence). The CDR3 is 17 residues long. V dropped 3 bases and J dropped 0 bases, with 15 bases sitting between them.

The chain has TRBV2 and TRBJ2-4; TRBD1 matches at 7 bases. Germline lookup yields CDR1 SNHLY and CDR2 FYNNEI. Losses at the gene ends were 5 bases for V and 1 base for J; bases not matched to a gene: 2. This CDR3 comprises 14 residues. CDR3 region: CASSQQGAKNIQYF. The CDR3 nucleotides are TGTGCCAGCAGTCAACAGGGGGCCAAAAACATTCAGTACTTC.

The J gene is TRBJ2-1, the V gene TRBV5-6; D might be TRBD1 (6 bases). The CDR3 has 14 residues. V was pared by 4 bases and J by 9 bases, with 17 bases between. Germline V gene sequence: CDR1 SGHDT, CDR2 YYEEEE. CDR3 protein: CASSVGGSKGEQFF. For the CDR3, the DNA is TGTGCCAGCAGCGTAGGGGGTAGCAAGGGTGAGCAGTTCTTC.

The chain combines TRBV20-1 with TRBJ2-3; 7 bases match TRBD2. The CDR3 is made up of 15 amino acids. CDR1 and CDR2 (germline): DFQATT, SNEGSKA (reference sequence). Germline trimming cut 2 bases from V and 3 bases from J; bases unmatched to any gene: 8. As DNA, the CDR3 is TGCAGTGCTAGAAGGCTAGCGGATTTAACAGATACGCAGTATTTT. Protein product: CSARRLADLTDTQYF.

This clonotype has just a few counts. This chain's CDR3 is CASRPRWDSGLYEQYF. DNA of the CDR3: TGTGCCAGCAGGCCCCGCTGGGACAGCGGACTCTACGAGCAGTACTTC. The chain employs TRBV27 and TRBJ2-7; 7 bases agree with TRBD1. CDR1 and CDR2 (germline): MNHEY, SMNVEV (reference sequence). The CDR3 consists of 16 residues. J lost 3 bases, V lost 6 bases, and 14 bases had no gene match.

The V and J genes are TRBV30 and TRBJ2-2; D unclear. Trimming took 1 base from V and 0 from J, leaving 6 bases between them. Germline V gene data show CDR1 as GTSNPN and CDR2 as SVGIG (reference sequence). The CDR3 sequence is 14 residues long. The CDR3, as DNA: TGTGCCTGGAGTGACGGTTCGAACACCGGGGAGCTGTTTTTT. Amino acid sequence: CAWSDGSNTGELFF.

This clonotype was seen a single time. The chain employs TRBV7-9 and TRBJ1-6; D is undetermined. CDR1 and CDR2 (germline): SEHNR, FQNEAQ (reference sequence). V was cut by 5 bases and J by 10 bases, with 12 bases left in between. CDR3 length: 13 amino acids. Here the CDR3 reads CASSPVGGSPLHF. CDR3 nucleotide sequence: TGTGCCAGCAGCCCAGTGGGTGGCTCACCCCTCCACTTT.